This is a list of T cell receptor beta chains from one sample in a study of CD8+ T cells in alopecia areata. Produced via immunoSEQ multiplex PCR; TCRdb's table is partial and in-frame only. The table includes some 170,000 clones, 50% to 70% detected once. Material: CD4+ T cells sorted from blood, obtained at week 0. These receptors were collected from a human donor with alopecia areata. Each CDR3 is given with its conserved first and last residue. A D gene is named only where the DNA matches it firmly. Rows may omit the clone size; those that give it use once, few, many or a size class.

>NA|TRBV7-6|TRBJ2-7|NA
TGTGCCAGCAGCCGGACGGACAATTCCTACGAGCAGTACTTC
CASSRTDNSYEQYF
>NA|TRBV10-3|TRBJ2-1|NA
TGTGCCATCAGCCTAAGTGGACTGGTAGGCAATGAGCAGTTCTTC
CAISLSGLVGNEQFF
>NA|TRBV29-1|TRBJ2-2|TRBD2
TGCAGCGTTACCAACGGACTAGCAGGACTAACCAAGCTGTTTTTT
CSVTNGLAGLTKLFF
>NA|TRBV4-1|TRBJ1-5|TRBD1
TGCGCCAGCAGCCAAGGCTTTCCGGGACAGCACAATCAGCCCCAGCATTTT
CASSQGFPGQHNQPQHF
>NA|TRBV27|TRBJ2-6|NA
TGTGCCAGCACCGCCAATGGGGCCAACGTCCTGACTTTC
CASTANGANVLTF
>NA|TRBV7-2|TRBJ1-1|NA
TGTGCCAGCAGCTTAGCGTACAACACTGAAGCTTTCTTT
CASSLAYNTEAFF
>NA|TRBV27|TRBJ2-5|TRBD1
TGTGCCAGCAGTTTAAACAGGGACAGGGTGTTAGAGACCCAGTACTTC
CASSLNRDRVLETQYF
>NA|TRBV5-1|TRBJ1-6|NA
TGCGCCAGCAGCCCGGACTCAGGGGTAGATTCACCCCTCCACTTT
CASSPDSGVDSPLHF
>NA|TRBV25-1|TRBJ2-3|TRBD1
TGTGCCAGCAGACAGACAGGGTCTAGCACAGATACGCAGTATTTT
CASRQTGSSTDTQYF
>few|TRBV9|TRBJ2-5|NA
TGTGCCAGCAGCGTAGGAGGGGATGAGACCCAGTACTTC
CASSVGGDETQYF
>NA|TRBV25-1|TRBJ1-2|NA
TGTGCCAGCAGTCAGGCGGGCTATGGCTACACCTTC
CASSQAGYGYTF
>NA|TRBV29-1|TRBJ1-2|NA
TGCAGCTCCCGGAGCGGGGGAGGAGGTGATGGCTACACCTTC
CSSRSGGGGDGYTF
>NA|TRBV7-2|TRBJ2-4|NA
TGTGCCAGCAGTGGATCGGGGATAAACATTCAGTACTTC
CASSGSGINIQYF
>once|TRBV30|TRBJ1-5|TRBD1
TGTGCCTGGCGAGGACAGGCTAATCAGCCCCAGCATTTT
CAWRGQANQPQHF
>NA|TRBV14|TRBJ1-1|TRBD1
TGTGCCAGCAGCCCGGGACAGATAGCTTTCTTT
CASSPGQIAFF
>NA|TRBV7-2|TRBJ2-2|NA
TGTGCCAGCAGCTTCTTCGGGGAGCTGTTTTTT
CASSFFGELFF
>NA|TRBV29-1|TRBJ1-2|NA
TGCAGCGCCCAATACGATAGCTATGGCTACACCTTC
CSAQYDSYGYTF
>NA|TRBV30|TRBJ2-3|NA
TGTGCCTGGAGTCCTATTACCACAGATACGCAGTATTTT
CAWSPITTDTQYF
>few|TRBV4-3|TRBJ2-5|NA
TGCGCCAGCAGCCAAGATCCCCGACGGCAAGAGACCCAGTACTTC
CASSQDPRRQETQYF
>NA|TRBV9|TRBJ2-1|NA
TGTGCCAGCAGCCTCCGACAGGGAGGGAATGAGCAGTTCTTC
CASSLRQGGNEQFF
>NA|TRBV7-9|TRBJ2-1|NA
TGTGCCAGCAGCTTAGTTCCTCCCTTGCATGAGCAGTTCTTC
CASSLVPPLHEQFF
>NA|TRBV2|TRBJ1-6|NA
TGTGCCAGCAGTAGTGCCGACAGGATTTTTTCACCCCTCCACTTT
CASSSADRIFSPLHF
>NA|TRBV18|TRBJ1-1|NA
TGTGCCAGCTCACCTCGGGACAACCTAGAGAACACTGAAGCTTTCTTT
CASSPRDNLENTEAFF
>NA|TRBV11-2|TRBJ1-2|NA
TGTGCCAGCAGCTCCCTAGATGCAAATGCTAACTATGGCTACACCTTC
CASSSLDANANYGYTF
>NA|TRBV30|TRBJ1-4|NA
TGTGCCTGGAGCCCTCCAAATGAAAAACTGTTTTTT
CAWSPPNEKLFF
>NA|TRBV11-2|TRBJ1-2|TRBD1
TGTGCCAGCAGCCCCTCCCGTGGACAGGGTAATGGCTACACCTTC
CASSPSRGQGNGYTF
>NA|TRBV7-2|TRBJ1-2|NA
TGTGCCAGCAGCCGCAGGGACGTTTATGGCTACACCTTC
CASSRRDVYGYTF
>NA|TRBV29-1|TRBJ1-2|NA
TGCAGCGTTGAAGACGGGGCCCGCGGCTACACCTTC
CSVEDGARGYTF
>NA|TRBV25-1|TRBJ1-3|NA
TGTGCCAGCCGGAAGGGGGTAGACACCATATATTTT
CASRKGVDTIYF
>NA|TRBV14|TRBJ2-3|NA
TGTGCCAGCAGCCCCCTAGCCGCCGGAATCACAGATACGCAGTATTTT
CASSPLAAGITDTQYF
>NA|TRBV6-5|TRBJ1-2|NA
TGTGCCAGCAGACCAACCCAGTTGGCGGGACGCTTCTTC
CASRPTQLAGRFF
>once|TRBV4-1|TRBJ2-5|NA
TGCGCCAGCAGCCAAGATGCCGGGTTTCGAGAGACCCAGTACTTC
CASSQDAGFRETQYF
>NA|TRBV4-3|TRBJ2-1|TRBD2
TGCGCCAGCAGCCGGACTAGCGCTGAGCAGTTCTTC
CASSRTSAEQFF
>NA|TRBV7-9|TRBJ1-1|NA
TGTGCCAGCAGCTTAAGTGACGGGAGCCCTCGGACTGAAGCTTTCTTT
CASSLSDGSPRTEAFF
>few|TRBV4-1|TRBJ2-1|NA
TGCGCCAGCAGCCAAGATCAGAGGTACAATGAGCAGTTCTTC
CASSQDQRYNEQFF
>NA|TRBV4-3|TRBJ2-7|NA
TGCGCCAGCAGCCAAGAGGGGGAGCAGTACTTC
CASSQEGEQYF
>once|TRBV6-1|TRBJ1-6|TRBD1
TGTGCCAGCAGTGCCTATTACAGGGGGCCGGATTCACCCCTCCACTTT
CASSAYYRGPDSPLHF